This T cell receptor beta chain was obtained from a study of T-cell reconstitution after alpha-beta-depleted transplantation in children. The V segment lost 3 bases and the J segment 4 bases; nucleotides outside the gene matches: 3. Germline V gives CDR1 LGHDT, CDR2 YNNKEL (reference sequence). The CDR3 consists of 13 residues. Unique molecular identifiers featured in how the TCRbeta library was prepared. Each CDR3 protein is one row after TCRdb ran MiXCR on the PCR reads. Among approximately 400,000 distinct CDR3 sequences listed, roughly 10% were seen once. The chain joins TRBV3-1 to TRBJ2-7, with 7 bases lining up with TRBD2. Specimen: PBMCs from the stem cell graft donor, collected from the stem cell graft. This clonotype was sampled from a human donor who donated a stem cell graft to a child with acute myeloid leukemia. The CDR3 DNA follows: TGTGCCAGCAGCCAGGGACTAAGTTACGAGCAGTACGTC. It codes for CASSQGLSYEQYV.